A selection of T cell receptor beta chains follows, all from one sample in a study of shared T cell receptors in the human thymus. TCRdb's copy holds only in-frame clones and misses some; the assay was immunoSEQ multiplex PCR. The sample lists 630,000 or so clones; about 89% were seen once. This same sample was also taken into another study, of human thymus T cells.

Specimen: thymocytes. All receptors come from a boy less than two years old with a congenital heart defect. The CDR3 runs from the conserved cysteine through the conserved F or W. Each record gives: clone size, J gene, D gene, V gene, CDR3 DNA, CDR3 protein. The D gene is left open where the match is weak. Clone size is shown for a subset of rows, as once, few, many or a class of expanded clone.

- TRBJ2-7 - TRBV7-8 TGTGCCAGCAGCCCTCCCCCCGCAGGGAACCACGAGCAGTACTTC CASSPPPAGNHEQYF
- TRBJ1-5 TRBD1 TRBV6-5 TGTGCCAGCAGTTCGGGACAGGGTAATCAGCCCCAGCATTTT CASSSGQGNQPQHF
- TRBJ2-3 - TRBV10-3 TGTGCCATCGGGTCAGGGATATTCCATTCAGATACGCAGTATTTT CAIGSGIFHSDTQYF
- TRBJ1-6 TRBD1 TRBV5-4 TGTGCCAGCAGCCGGGACAGGCCTAATTCACCCCTCCACTTT CASSRDRPNSPLHF
- TRBJ2-7 - TRBV5-1 TGCGCCAGCAGCTTGGACGGGGGGCGGGAGCAGTACTTC CASSLDGGREQYF
once TRBJ2-2 TRBD2 TRBV28 TGTGCCAGCAGTTCGAGGTTTACGACTAGCGGGAGGGATGTCGACACCGGGGAGCTGTTTTTT CASSSRFTTSGRDVDTGELFF
once TRBJ2-6 TRBD1 TRBV14 TGTGCCAGCAGCCAGGGGAACAGGGGTTCAGGGGCCAACGTCCTGACTTTC CASSQGNRGSGANVLTF
- TRBJ2-1 TRBD2 TRBV7-3 TGTGCCAGCAGCGCTAGCGGGGGTTTGGATGAGCAGTTCTTC CASSASGGLDEQFF
once TRBJ2-7 - TRBV25-1 TGTGCCAGCTCGGAGAGTGCCGGCTGGGAGCAGTACTTC CASSESAGWEQYF
- TRBJ2-3 TRBD2 TRBV30 TGTGCCTGGAGTGTACAGGGGCGGGAGGGCGGCACAGATACGCAGTATTTT CAWSVQGREGGTDTQYF
- TRBJ2-7 - TRBV10-3 TGTGCCATCAGGGCGACGGGAGCAAGGTACGAGCAGTACTTC CAIRATGARYEQYF
- TRBJ2-6 TRBD2 TRBV7-3 TGTGCCAGCAGCTTAGGGACTAGCGGATCTGGGGCCAACGTCCTGACTTTC CASSLGTSGSGANVLTF
- TRBJ2-1 - TRBV18 TGTGCCAGCTCACCGAATCTAGATGAGCAGTTCTTC CASSPNLDEQFF
- TRBJ2-5 - TRBV27 TGTGCCAGCAAGCCGTGGGAGGTCGGGGAAGAGACCCAGTACTTC CASKPWEVGEETQYF
- TRBJ2-2 - TRBV7-9 TGTGCCAGCAGCCCTGGACAGCCAGTAGCGAACACCGGGGAGCTGTTTTTT CASSPGQPVANTGELFF
once TRBJ2-1 TRBD1 TRBV4-3 TGCGCCAGCAGCCAGGGGGACAGGGTAGTTCATGGAGGCAATGAGCAGTTCTTC CASSQGDRVVHGGNEQFF
- TRBJ1-5 TRBD1 TRBV4-2 TGTGCCAGCAGCCAAGGACAGGGAGGCTTTAATCAGCCCCAGCATTTT CASSQGQGGFNQPQHF
- TRBJ2-6 TRBD1 TRBV5-1 TGCGCCAGCAGCTTAGGGGCCGGGACAGCTCCCTCTGGGGCCAACGTCCTGACTTTC CASSLGAGTAPSGANVLTF
once TRBJ1-4 - TRBV14 TGTGCCAGCAGCCAAGATATCCGTGAAAAACTGTTTTTT CASSQDIREKLFF
- TRBJ1-6 - TRBV19 TGTGCCAGTAGTATCGTGAGCTCCTATAATTCACCCCTCCACTTT CASSIVSSYNSPLHF
- TRBJ1-2 TRBD1 TRBV7-8 TGTGCCAGCAGCTTAGCAGGGGGCAGTGGCTACACCTTC CASSLAGGSGYTF
- TRBJ2-2 - TRBV2 TGTGCCAGCAATAAGGACGGGAGCGACGGCGGGGAGCTGTTTTTT CASNKDGSDGGELFF
- TRBJ2-3 TRBD2 TRBV5-1 TGCGCCAGCAGCCTACTGACTAGCGGGGGCCTCACAGATACGCAGTATTTT CASSLLTSGGLTDTQYF
- TRBJ2-7 TRBD2 TRBV7-2 TGTGCCAGCAGCTTAGTCGAGCGGGAGGCCTACGAGCAGTACTTC CASSLVEREAYEQYF
- TRBJ2-7 TRBD1 TRBV5-1 TGCGCCAGCAGCCCCGGGACAGGGTGTATAATCTACGAGCAGTACTTC CASSPGTGCIIYEQYF
- TRBJ1-3 - TRBV14 TGTGCCAGCAGCCCAGGACAGCGTGGAAACACCATATATTTT CASSPGQRGNTIYF
- TRBJ1-2 TRBD1 TRBV5-6 TGTGCCAGCAGCACCCGACAGGGGGCGGACTATGGCTACACCTTC CASSTRQGADYGYTF
- TRBJ2-1 - TRBV28 TGTGCCAGCAAGCCGGGTAGGACTCAAACTGAGCAGTTCTTC CASKPGRTQTEQFF
- TRBJ2-7 TRBD2 TRBV7-2 TGTGCCAGCAGCTTATTCCCTAGCGGGGTATTCTACGAGCAGTACTTC CASSLFPSGVFYEQYF
- TRBJ1-5 - TRBV21-1 TGTGCCAGCAGCAAAGACAGGGTTCAGCCCCAGCATTTT CASSKDRVQPQHF
- TRBJ2-1 TRBD1 TRBV7-2 TGTGCCAGCAGCTTAGTATCCGGACAGGGATATGAGTTCTTC CASSLVSGQGYEFF
- TRBJ2-1 - TRBV7-2 TGTGCCAGCAGCGCGTCCGGGACATACCGCAATGAGCAGTTCTTC CASSASGTYRNEQFF
- TRBJ2-1 - TRBV2 TGTGCCAGCAGTGAAACCGGACAGCCACCCTCCTACAATGAGCAGTTCTTC CASSETGQPPSYNEQFF
- TRBJ2-5 - TRBV5-1 TGCGCCAGCAGCCGTCCGGGACAAGCACAAGAGACCCAGTACTTC CASSRPGQAQETQYF
- TRBJ2-3 - TRBV7-9 TGTGCCAGCAGCTTAAGAGCGGATACGCAGTATTTT CASSLRADTQYF
once TRBJ2-7 TRBD1 TRBV28 TGTGCCAGCAGTTTACTCAGGGACAGGGGTCAGTACGAGCAGTACTTC CASSLLRDRGQYEQYF
- TRBJ1-1 - TRBV4-1 TGCGCCAGCAGCCAAGATCCGGGGGTGAACACTGAAGCTTTCTTT CASSQDPGVNTEAFF
- TRBJ2-7 TRBD1 TRBV5-1 TGCGCCAGCAGCGCGGGACAGGGGTTCGAGGACTGGGTTAACGAGCAGTACTTC CASSAGQGFEDWVNEQYF
- TRBJ1-3 - TRBV11-2 TGTGCCAGCAGCCAAGCCCAACGGAACACCATATATTTT CASSQAQRNTIYF